This passage covers 2 T cell receptor beta chains from one sample sequenced in a study of technical replicates of blood from a handful of donors. Assay used: immunoSEQ multiplex PCR; TCRdb lists only in-frame clones, some missing. The sample contains about 84,000 clones, 95% to 98% of which appear only once. The sequencing sample was made of T cells isolated from PBMCs. The receptors were sampled from a human donor in good health.

The V and J genes are TRBV7-3 and TRBJ1-1; a possible D gene is TRBD1 (5 bases). Between the trimmed V and J ends, which lost 0 bases and 0 bases, there was a span of 14 bases. This CDR3 has 17 amino acids. The germline V gene encodes CDR1 SGHTA and CDR2 FQGTGA. CDR3 loop: CASSLTGQALLNTEAFF. The DNA of the CDR3 is TGTGCCAGCAGCTTAACGGGGCAGGCCCTCCTGAACACTGAAGCTTTCTTT.

In this sample, this clone turned up once. The genes are TRBV7-2 and TRBJ2-5; the D gene is possibly TRBD2 (6 bases). V gave up 0 bases and J gave up 5 bases, with 13 bases separating them. Germline-derived CDR1 and CDR2 are SGHTA and FQGNSA. This CDR3 has 15 amino acids. The CDR3 loop is CASSLASSGRETQYF. The CDR3, as DNA: TGTGCCAGCAGCTTAGCAAGCAGCGGGCGGGAGACCCAGTACTTC.